This entry lists 11 T cell receptor beta chains sequenced from one sample in a study of a mutant IDH1 vaccine in newly diagnosed glioma. Time point reported: baseline, week 1 (first vaccination visit). The treatment: pre-vaccination baseline after standard-of-care therapy. Only in-frame clones appear in the TCRdb table, and some are missing; sequencing was by immunoSEQ multiplex PCR. The table includes tens of thousands of clones, 80% to 90% detected once. Sequenced here: PBMCs, sampled from a glioma patient treated with radiotherapy, temozolomide or both. These receptors originate from a woman aged 50 to 60 with glioma.

The rearrangement uses TRBV14 and TRBJ1-6; no clear D gene. V gave up 4 bases and J gave up 0 bases, with 7 bases separating them. Germline-derived CDR1 and CDR2 are SGHDN and FVKESK. This CDR3 has 15 residues. The CDR3 region is CASSPHGSYNSPLHF. DNA for the CDR3: TGTGCCAGCAGCCCCCATGGCTCCTATAATTCACCCCTCCACTTT.

A note on this clone: The same CDR3 also results from other DNA sequences found in this sample. The chain employs TRBV4-2 and TRBJ1-1; D is uncertain. Trimming cost V 3 bases and J 2 bases, with 4 bases left between them. The V gene's germline CDR1 is LGHNA and CDR2 YNFKEQ. The CDR3 runs to 12 residues. The CDR3 DNA is TGTGCCAGCAGCCAGGTCAACACTGAAGCTTTCTTT. This translates into CASSQVNTEAFF.

The V gene is TRBV5-4, the J gene TRBJ1-6; 7 nucleotides align to TRBD1. V trimming: 1 base; J trimming: 9 bases; junction bases outside the gene matches: 4. The CDR3 extends over 14 amino acids. CDR1 and CDR2 from the germline V gene are SGHNT and YYREEE (reference sequence). The CDR3 nucleotides read TGTGCCAGCAGCTTGACAGGGGAGGGTTCACCCCTCCACTTT. Protein sequence: CASSLTGEGSPLHF.

The chain links TRBV15 to TRBJ2-5; tentatively, D is TRBD2 (7 bases). Trimming removed 7 bases from V and 5 bases from J, with 11 bases in between. Germline V gene lookup returns CDR1 LNHNV and CDR2 YYDKDF (reference sequence). This CDR3 comprises 12 residues. The CDR3 DNA follows: TGTGCCACCAAACAGGGAGGGGAGACCCAGTACTTC. This sequence encodes CATKQGGETQYF.

The sample holds a few counts of this clone. The chain links TRBV6-5 to TRBJ1-1; D uncertain. CDR3 size: 14 residues. Per germline, CDR1 MNHEY and CDR2 SVGAGI. Trimming shortened V by 5 bases and J by 0 bases, and 10 bases separated the two germline ends. CDR3 loop: CASSRGVMNTEAFF. CDR3 DNA sequence: TGTGCCAGCAGTCGTGGGGTTATGAACACTGAAGCTTTCTTT.

This chain joins TRBV5-1 and TRBJ1-2, with D tentatively TRBD1 (5 bases). Germline V lookup: CDR1 SGHRS, CDR2 YFSETQ. V lost 4 bases and J lost 1, with 20 bases in between. The CDR3 spans 17 residues. Here the CDR3 reads CASSRAQVHGGNYGYTF. CDR3 in DNA: TGCGCCAGCAGCCGGGCACAGGTCCATGGGGGTAACTATGGCTACACCTTC.

Written as DNA, the CDR3 is TGTGCCAGCAGTTTAACCCGCGGGGCGGGGAACACTGAAGCTTTCTTT. Its protein is CASSLTRGAGNTEAFF. The chain carries TRBV28 and TRBJ1-1, with a tentative D call TRBD1 (5 bases). Germline CDR1 MDHEN, CDR2 SYDVKM. CDR3 length: 16 residues. Trimming shortened V by 2 bases and J by 1 base, and 14 bases separated the two germline ends.

The chain recombines TRBV11-2 with TRBJ1-2, with no clear D. This CDR3 is built from 15 residues. V was trimmed by 0 bases and J by 2 bases, leaving 10 bases between them. The germline CDR1 and CDR2 sequences are SGHAT and FQNNGV. In DNA, the CDR3 is TGTGCCAGCAGCTTAGAGAGGACGCTCAACTATGGCTACACCTTC. This encodes CASSLERTLNYGYTF.

This chain connects TRBV9 to TRBJ2-2; no clear D. Trimming took off 1 base at V and 1 base at J, with 8 bases between the two ends. Germline CDR1 is SGDLS and CDR2 is YYNGEE. The CDR3 runs 15 residues. Here the CDR3 reads CASSVQSRNTGELFF. The DNA for the CDR3 is TGTGCCAGCAGCGTACAAAGCAGGAACACCGGGGAGCTGTTTTTT. The full variable domain, completed using reference TRBV9 and TRBJ2-2, is DSGVTQTPKHLITATGQRVTLRCSPRSGDLSVYWYQQSLDQGLQFLIQYYNGEERAKGNILERFSAQQFPDLHSELNLSSLELGDSALYFCASSVQSRNTGELFFGEGSRLTVL.

The chain uses TRBV6-6 and TRBJ2-7, with D unclear. Germline V CDR1 and CDR2: MNHNY, SVGAGI (reference sequence). V was pared by 0 bases and J by 3 bases, with 3 bases between. The CDR3 is made up of 12 amino acids. Here the CDR3 DNA reads TGTGCCAGCAGTTACTCGCTCTACGAGCAGTACTTC. Translated, it gives CASSYSLYEQYF.

J is TRBJ2-2 and V is TRBV9, with TRBD2 matching over 10 bases. V was clipped by 0 bases and J by 1 base; unmatched bases: 9. Germline-derived CDR1 and CDR2 are SGDLS and YYNGEE. This CDR3 region has 19 residues. CDR3 in DNA: TGTGCCAGCAGCGTAGTGGCCAGCGGGGGGGCGATGAACACCGGGGAGCTGTTTTTT. It codes for CASSVVASGGAMNTGELFF.